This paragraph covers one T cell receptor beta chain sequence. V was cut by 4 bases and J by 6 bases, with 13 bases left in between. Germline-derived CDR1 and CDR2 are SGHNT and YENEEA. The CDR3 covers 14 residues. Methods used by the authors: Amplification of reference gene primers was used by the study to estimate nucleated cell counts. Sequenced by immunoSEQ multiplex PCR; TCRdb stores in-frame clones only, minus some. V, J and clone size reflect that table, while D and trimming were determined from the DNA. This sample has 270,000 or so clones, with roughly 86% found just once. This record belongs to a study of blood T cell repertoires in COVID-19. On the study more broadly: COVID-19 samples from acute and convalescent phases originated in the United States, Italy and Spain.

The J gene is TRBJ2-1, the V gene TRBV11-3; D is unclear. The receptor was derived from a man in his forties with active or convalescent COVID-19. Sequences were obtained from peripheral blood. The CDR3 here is CASSSRPRSNEQFF. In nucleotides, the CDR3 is TGTGCCAGCAGCTCCCGCCCCAGATCCAATGAGCAGTTCTTC.